The sequence of this T cell receptor beta chain was determined in a study of T-cell reconstitution after alpha-beta-depleted transplantation in children. Between the trimmed V and J ends, which lost 3 bases and 4 bases, there was a span of 12 bases. The CDR3 contains 14 residues. The germline gives CDR1 PRHDT, CDR2 FYEKMQ (reference sequence). This clonotype has only a few counts. For TCRbeta, the library was prepared with unique molecular identifiers. TCRdb reprocessed the PCR reads via MiXCR and lists one record per CDR3 protein. The table includes a few hundred thousand distinct CDR3 sequences, under 15% detected once.

The chain couples TRBV13 to TRBJ1-1; D call uncertain. Sequences were derived from PBMCs from the stem cell graft donor, sampled from the stem cell graft. This receptor was obtained from a human donor who donated a stem cell graft to a child with combined immunodeficiency. Here the CDR3 reads CASSFGPLGTEAFF. In nucleotides, the CDR3 is TGTGCCAGCAGCTTTGGCCCCCTAGGCACTGAAGCTTTCTTT.